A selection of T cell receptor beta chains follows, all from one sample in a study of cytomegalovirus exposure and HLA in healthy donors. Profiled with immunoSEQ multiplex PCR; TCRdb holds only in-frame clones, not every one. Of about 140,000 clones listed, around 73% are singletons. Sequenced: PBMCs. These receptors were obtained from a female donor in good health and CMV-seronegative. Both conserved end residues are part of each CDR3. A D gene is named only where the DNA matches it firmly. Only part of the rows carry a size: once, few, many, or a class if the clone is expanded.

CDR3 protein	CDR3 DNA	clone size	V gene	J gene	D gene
CASSRTGSGTEPYGYTF	TGTGCCAGTAGTCGGACAGGGAGCGGGACGGAGCCATATGGCTACACCTTC	once	TRBV19	TRBJ1-2	TRBD1
CASSSRDSRKTYEQYF	TGTGCCAGCAGTTCCCGGGACAGCAGGAAAACCTACGAGCAGTACTTC	NA	TRBV6-5	TRBJ2-7	TRBD1
CASKQGANTGELFF	TGCGCCAGCAAACAGGGGGCGAACACCGGGGAGCTGTTTTTT	few	TRBV5-1	TRBJ2-2	TRBD1
CASSNTGGVHNCEQYF	TGTGCCAGCAGTAACACAGGCGGGGTGCATAATTGCGAGCAGTACTTC	NA	TRBV28	TRBJ2-7	NA
CASSYSGGISNTQYF	TGTGCCAGCAGTTACTCTGGGGGGATCTCCAATACGCAGTATTTT	NA	TRBV6-5	TRBJ2-3	NA
CASSQDLQGMTEAFF	TGCGCCAGCAGCCAAGATCTGCAGGGGATGACTGAAGCTTTCTTT	few	TRBV4-1	TRBJ1-1	NA
CASSKQGGGYTF	TGTGCCAGCAGCAAACAGGGGGGAGGCTACACCTTC	NA	TRBV27	TRBJ1-2	TRBD1
CASSPRDWNYGYTF	TGTGCCAGTAGTCCGAGAGACTGGAACTATGGCTACACCTTC	once	TRBV19	TRBJ1-2	NA
CASSEGSSGRSDTQYF	TGTGCCAGCAGCGAGGGGAGTAGCGGGAGATCAGATACGCAGTATTTT	once	TRBV9	TRBJ2-3	TRBD2
CASSSTGITDTQYF	TGTGCCAGCAGCTCGACAGGGATCACAGATACGCAGTATTTT	few	TRBV7-7	TRBJ2-3	TRBD1
CASSPDSLPYNEQFF	TGTGCCAGCAGCCCAGACAGCCTCCCCTACAATGAGCAGTTCTTC	NA	TRBV7-3	TRBJ2-1	NA
CASSLAFSGTKKSSYNEQFF	TGTGCCAGCAGCCTCGCCTTTAGCGGGACAAAGAAAAGCTCCTACAATGAGCAGTTCTTC	NA	TRBV14	TRBJ2-1	TRBD2
CASSAQGGEDSPLHF	TGTGCCAGCAGTGCCCAAGGGGGAGAGGATTCACCCCTCCACTTT	few	TRBV6-4	TRBJ1-6	NA
CASSYSSIVPYEQYF	TGTGCCAGCAGTTACTCGTCAATAGTCCCCTACGAGCAGTACTTC	NA	TRBV6-5	TRBJ2-7	NA
CATSRSLLKSSYEQYF	TGTGCCACCAGCAGGAGCTTATTGAAGTCATCTTACGAGCAGTACTTC	NA	TRBV15	TRBJ2-7	NA
CATSGTSNNEQFF	TGTGCCACATCCGGGACTAGCAACAATGAGCAGTTCTTC	NA	TRBV19	TRBJ2-1	TRBD2
CASSRRRDRAYEQYF	TGTGCCAGCAGCCGACGCCGGGACAGGGCCTACGAGCAGTACTTC	NA	TRBV6-5	TRBJ2-7	TRBD1
CASSFRGWNTGELFF	TGTGCCAGCAGTTTCAGGGGGTGGAACACCGGGGAGCTGTTTTTT	NA	TRBV28	TRBJ2-2	TRBD1
CASSQSWQVRYEQYF	TGTGCCAGCAGCCAGAGTTGGCAGGTTCGCTACGAGCAGTACTTC	NA	TRBV6-5	TRBJ2-7	NA
CAITDQGAHGYYTEAFF	TGTGCCATCACTGACCAGGGGGCTCACGGGTATTACACTGAAGCTTTCTTT	NA	TRBV10-3	TRBJ1-1	TRBD1
CASSYLVPGQGGTSTDTQYF	TGTGCCAGCAGCTACCTCGTCCCGGGACAGGGAGGAACTAGCACAGATACGCAGTATTTT	NA	TRBV27	TRBJ2-3	TRBD1
CASSWTGTSTDTQYF	TGTGCCAGCAGCTGGACAGGAACGAGCACAGATACGCAGTATTTT	NA	TRBV6-1	TRBJ2-3	TRBD1
CASSEPGGYGYTF	TGTGCCAGCAGTGAACCAGGAGGCTATGGCTACACCTTC	once	TRBV6-5	TRBJ1-2	NA
CASSYPGSSGNTIYF	TGTGCCAGCAGTTACCCAGGCAGCTCTGGAAACACCATATATTTT	NA	TRBV6-6	TRBJ1-3	NA